Given below is one T cell receptor beta chain in context. This clonotype appeared once. Its specific antigen is unknown. Sequence at one end of the junction differs from germline and may be a read error. This entry belongs to a study of T cell repertoires in aging, cancer and after chemotherapy (dated by TCRdb to the late 2010s). In the study overall: Donors were distributed across six age groups ranging from 30 or younger to 70 or older, with at least three individuals included per group. The full dataset contained 7 million to 9.5 million TCR reads. Alongside some 100 healthy donors serving as a reference group, the cohort included some 220 cancer patients, of whom roughly 92 had hematological cancers and approximately 120 had solid cancers. To look at immunoaging and at how T cells reconstitute after chemotherapy, the study profiled TCR beta repertoires in peripheral blood from both healthy donors and cancer patients. In the solid tumor group, the paired samples taken before and after chemotherapy came from patients with brain tumors (glioblastoma) who were receiving therapy based on temozolomide. Study-level results and caveats: In healthy donors, the drop in TCR diversity with age came mainly from a loss of richness, whereas in cancer patients a loss of evenness also played a part. It was noted by the authors that conclusions about immunological memory after chemotherapy cannot be drawn from the repertoire data. An increase in median generation probability over the chemotherapy interval was observed in both cancer cohorts, suggesting that the repertoire was reconstituted through rebound thymic output. Untreated patients with hematological or solid cancers showed significantly lower blood TCR diversity and higher clonality than age-matched healthy donors.

The germline V gene (reference sequence) provides CDR1 SGHNT and CDR2 YYREEE. The CDR3 starts with the cysteine, ends with the phenylalanine, and has 14 residues. This entry keeps only the CDR3 DNA: 42 bases, framed from base 1. Rearranged TRB sequences spanning V, D and J segments were amplified by multiplex touch-down PCR using a mixed TRB-A/B primer pool. Illumina adapters and sample indices were attached to the amplicons through two consecutive PCR reactions run with Phusion HS II polymerase. Amplicons were gel-purified with the NucleoSpin Gel and PCR Clean-up kit, then checked with Qubit and an Agilent 2100 Bioanalyzer. Libraries were sequenced on an Illumina MiSeq using 600-cycle, single-indexed, paired-end runs. Concerning the study's data processing: MiXCR versions 2.12 and 3.0.5 were used to process TRB sequences. Each unique CDR3 nucleotide sequence was treated as one clone, and only productive sequences with two or more reads were kept. Repertoire metrics included Shannon diversity, evenness, clonality (one minus evenness), and alpha-parameterized diversity profiles from alpha 0 to 5. The IGoR algorithm was used to calculate generation probabilities for clones in the paired samples taken before and after chemotherapy. TCRdb reran the public reads through fastp at Q25 and MiXCR, keeping productive beta chains. Entries are consolidated by CDR3 protein sequence, retaining the most common genes and DNA. The V and J calls reflect TCRdb's pipeline rather than the authors' work. The sample table lists 2,000 to 2,500 distinct CDR3 sequences, roughly 25% of them with a count of one. Together, the top ten hold approximately 10% of the sample.

TCR beta rearrangements were amplified from genomic DNA extracted from peripheral blood rather than from sorted cells or RNA. This TCR derives from a human donor with a solid tumor. Input material: blood. This chain is built from TRBV5-4 and TRBJ2-1; the D element could tentatively be TRBD1 or TRBD2, as 6 bases agree for each. The sequenced DNA: TGCGCCAGCACCCGGGGGCGGGAATACAATGAGCAGTTCTTC. Translated, it reads CASTRGREYNEQFF.